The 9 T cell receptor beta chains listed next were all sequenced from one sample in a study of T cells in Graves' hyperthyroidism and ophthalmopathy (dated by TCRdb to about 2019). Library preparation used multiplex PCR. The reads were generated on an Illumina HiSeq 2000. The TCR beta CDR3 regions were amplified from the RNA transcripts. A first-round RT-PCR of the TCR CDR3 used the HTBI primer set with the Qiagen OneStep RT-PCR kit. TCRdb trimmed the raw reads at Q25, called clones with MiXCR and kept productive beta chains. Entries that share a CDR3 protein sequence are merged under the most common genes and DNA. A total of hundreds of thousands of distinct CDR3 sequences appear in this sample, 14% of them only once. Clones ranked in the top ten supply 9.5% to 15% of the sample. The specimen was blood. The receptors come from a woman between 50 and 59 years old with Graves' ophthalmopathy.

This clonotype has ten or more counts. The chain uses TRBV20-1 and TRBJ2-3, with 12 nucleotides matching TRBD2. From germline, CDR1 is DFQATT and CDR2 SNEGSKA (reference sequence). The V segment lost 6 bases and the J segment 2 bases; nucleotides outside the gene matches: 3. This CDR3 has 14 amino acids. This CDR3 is CSARLAGATDTQYF. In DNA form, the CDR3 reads TGCAGTGCCCGACTAGCGGGAGCCACAGATACGCAGTATTTT.

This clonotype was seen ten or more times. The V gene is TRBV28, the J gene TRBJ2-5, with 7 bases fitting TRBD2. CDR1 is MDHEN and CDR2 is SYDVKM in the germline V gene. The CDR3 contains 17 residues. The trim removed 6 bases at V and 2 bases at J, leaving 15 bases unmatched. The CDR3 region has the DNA TGTGCCAGCAGCGCAACCGGTGGGCGGGAGAGGCAAGAGACCCAGTACTTC. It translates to CASSATGGRERQETQYF.

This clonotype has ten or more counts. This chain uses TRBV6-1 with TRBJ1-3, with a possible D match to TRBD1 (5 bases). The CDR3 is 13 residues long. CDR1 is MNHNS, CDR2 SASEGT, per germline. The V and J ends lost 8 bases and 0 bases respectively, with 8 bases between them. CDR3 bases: TGTGCCAGCGGGGCTTACTCTGGAAACACCATATATTTT. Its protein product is CASGAYSGNTIYF.

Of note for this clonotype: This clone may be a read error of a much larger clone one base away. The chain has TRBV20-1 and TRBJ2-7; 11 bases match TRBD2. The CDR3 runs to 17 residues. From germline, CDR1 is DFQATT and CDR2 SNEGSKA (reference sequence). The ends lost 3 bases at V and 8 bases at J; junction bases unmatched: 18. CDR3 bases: TGCAGTGCTAGTACTAGCGGGAGTCTTGGAGCTAGGTACAAGCAGTACTTC. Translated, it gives CSASTSGSLGARYKQYF.

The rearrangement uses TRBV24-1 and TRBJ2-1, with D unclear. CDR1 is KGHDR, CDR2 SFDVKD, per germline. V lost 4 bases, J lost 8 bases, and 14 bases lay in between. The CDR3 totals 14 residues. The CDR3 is CATSDRRLRDEQFF. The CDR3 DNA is TGTGCCACCAGTGACCGCCGGCTTCGCGATGAGCAGTTCTTC.

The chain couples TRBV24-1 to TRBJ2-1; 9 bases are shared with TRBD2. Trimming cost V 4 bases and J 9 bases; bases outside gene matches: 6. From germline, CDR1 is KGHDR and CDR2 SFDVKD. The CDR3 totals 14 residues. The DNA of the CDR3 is TGTGCCACCAGTGACCTTAGAGCGGGAGGTGAGCAGTTCTTC. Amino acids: CATSDLRAGGEQFF.

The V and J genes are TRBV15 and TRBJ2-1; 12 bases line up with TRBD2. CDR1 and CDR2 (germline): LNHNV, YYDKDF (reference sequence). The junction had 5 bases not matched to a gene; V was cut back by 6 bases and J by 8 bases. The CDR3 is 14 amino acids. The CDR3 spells CATRPTSGSYEQFF. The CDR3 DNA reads TGTGCCACCAGACCGACTAGCGGGAGCTATGAGCAGTTCTTC.

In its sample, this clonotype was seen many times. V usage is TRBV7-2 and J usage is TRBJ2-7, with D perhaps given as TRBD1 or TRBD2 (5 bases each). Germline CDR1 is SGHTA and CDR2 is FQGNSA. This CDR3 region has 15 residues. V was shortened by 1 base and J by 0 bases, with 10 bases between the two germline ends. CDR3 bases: TGTGCCAGCAGCTTAGAGCTGGGACCCTCCTACGAGCAGTACTTC. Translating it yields CASSLELGPSYEQYF.

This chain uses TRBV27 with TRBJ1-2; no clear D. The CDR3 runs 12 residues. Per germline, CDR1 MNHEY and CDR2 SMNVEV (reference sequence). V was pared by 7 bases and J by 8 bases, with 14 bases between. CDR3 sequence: CASMSGDKGYTF. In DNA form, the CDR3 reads TGTGCCAGCATGTCCGGGGATAAAGGCTACACCTTC.